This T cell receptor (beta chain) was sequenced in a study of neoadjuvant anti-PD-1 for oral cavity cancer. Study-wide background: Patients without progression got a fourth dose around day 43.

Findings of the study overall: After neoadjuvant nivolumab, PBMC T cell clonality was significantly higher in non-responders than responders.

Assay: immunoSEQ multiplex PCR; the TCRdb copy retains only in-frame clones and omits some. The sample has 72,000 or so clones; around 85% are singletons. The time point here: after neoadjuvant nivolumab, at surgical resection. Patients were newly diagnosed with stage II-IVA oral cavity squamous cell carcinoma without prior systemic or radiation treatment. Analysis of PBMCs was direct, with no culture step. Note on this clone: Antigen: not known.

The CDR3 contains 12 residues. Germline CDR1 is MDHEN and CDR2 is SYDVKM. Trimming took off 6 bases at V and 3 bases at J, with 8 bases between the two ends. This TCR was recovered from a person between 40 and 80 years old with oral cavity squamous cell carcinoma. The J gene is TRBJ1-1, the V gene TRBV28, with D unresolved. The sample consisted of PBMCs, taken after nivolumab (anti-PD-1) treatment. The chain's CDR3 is CASSPRDTEAFF. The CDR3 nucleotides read TGTGCCAGCAGCCCCCGGGACACTGAAGCTTTCTTT.